Sequencing of this TCR beta chain was carried out in a study of blood T cell repertoires in COVID-19. Overall study context: Nucleic acid was either cDNA or gDNA, and it came from T cells, B-cell-depleted T cells, or PBMCs.

Germline V gives CDR1 MGHRA, CDR2 YSYEKL. There are 14 residues in the CDR3. V lost 1 base and J lost 3, with 10 bases in between. Source study methods: Reference gene primers were amplified, and this amplification served to estimate nucleated cell counts. Assay: immunoSEQ multiplex PCR; the TCRdb copy retains only in-frame clones and omits some. V and J calls and clone size are copied from that table; D and trimming were computed from the DNA. The table records some 700,000 clones, 85% to 90% of them present only once. This clone was recorded once. Sequenced sample: peripheral blood. This chain links TRBV4-1 with TRBJ2-7, with a tentative D call TRBD1 (6 bases). This clonotype was obtained from a woman under 30 with acute or convalescent COVID-19. CDR3 nucleotides: TGCGCCAGCAGCCAAGTAACAGGGAACTACGAGCAGTACTTC. Amino acids: CASSQVTGNYEQYF.